A selection of T cell receptor beta chains follows, all from one sample in a study of Graves' ophthalmopathy and Graves' hyperthyroidism. Using its own MiXCR run on the multiplex PCR reads, TCRdb lists one record per CDR3 protein. This sample has around 1,000,000 distinct CDR3 sequences, with approximately 35% found just once. Input material: peripheral blood or thyroid tissue (not recorded which). These receptor sequences come from an adult man with Graves' hyperthyroidism. CDR3s leave out the opening cysteine and the closing phenylalanine or tryptophan. Fields, in order: CDR3 protein, J gene, V gene.

cdr3_aa: SVVTGGNKDEQY
j_call: TRBJ2-7
v_call: TRBV29-1

cdr3_aa: ASSLVPGGPEAF
j_call: TRBJ1-1
v_call: TRBV7-3

cdr3_aa: ASSESGQGYQPQH
j_call: TRBJ1-5
v_call: TRBV25-1

cdr3_aa: ASSPNRTGSAQY
j_call: TRBJ2-5
v_call: TRBV7-9

cdr3_aa: ASSFSNPGSQPQH
j_call: TRBJ1-5
v_call: TRBV12-3/TRBV12-4

cdr3_aa: ASVTYQETQY
j_call: TRBJ2-5
v_call: TRBV5-6

cdr3_aa: ASSLGSSGSPLH
j_call: TRBJ1-6
v_call: TRBV7-2

cdr3_aa: ASILDGVQAGGEQY
j_call: TRBJ2-7
v_call: TRBV7-2

cdr3_aa: ASSSLPGQPKRTGSYEQY
j_call: TRBJ2-7
v_call: TRBV19

cdr3_aa: ATSRAGGTDTQY
j_call: TRBJ2-3
v_call: TRBV15

cdr3_aa: ASSEQGLTEAF
j_call: TRBJ1-1
v_call: TRBV10-2

cdr3_aa: ASSEWGRGPNTEAF
j_call: TRBJ1-1
v_call: TRBV25-1

cdr3_aa: SAALGQVNQPQH
j_call: TRBJ1-5
v_call: TRBV20-1

cdr3_aa: ASSFKDSGANVLT
j_call: TRBJ2-6
v_call: TRBV5-8

cdr3_aa: ASSSRVRGETQY
j_call: TRBJ2-5
v_call: TRBV5-1

cdr3_aa: ATSRHPGQGQNTEAF
j_call: TRBJ1-1
v_call: TRBV15

cdr3_aa: ASRTGRTYNSPLH
j_call: TRBJ1-6
v_call: TRBV2

cdr3_aa: SVRYRDTDSTYEQY
j_call: TRBJ2-7
v_call: TRBV29-1

cdr3_aa: ASSLERTSYEQY
j_call: TRBJ2-7
v_call: TRBV7-8

cdr3_aa: ASSDVGGREEQY
j_call: TRBJ2-7
v_call: TRBV2

cdr3_aa: ASSYVWGTGQPQH
j_call: TRBJ1-5
v_call: TRBV2

cdr3_aa: SLAGGDGYT
j_call: TRBJ1-2
v_call: TRBV29-1

cdr3_aa: SVSGTPSYEQY
j_call: TRBJ2-7
v_call: TRBV29-1

cdr3_aa: ASAGRRGELAF
j_call: TRBJ1-1
v_call: TRBV7-6

cdr3_aa: ASSLVIGTGSSYEQY
j_call: TRBJ2-7
v_call: TRBV5-1

cdr3_aa: ASSGQVEAF
j_call: TRBJ1-1
v_call: TRBV19

cdr3_aa: ASSYWQTTNSPLH
j_call: TRBJ1-6
v_call: TRBV6-6

cdr3_aa: ASSLGDSGQETQY
j_call: TRBJ2-5
v_call: TRBV11-2

cdr3_aa: ASTLGEMNTEAF
j_call: TRBJ1-1
v_call: TRBV2

cdr3_aa: ASSRTSGLYEQY
j_call: TRBJ2-7
v_call: TRBV5-8

cdr3_aa: ASSLEWPQETQY
j_call: TRBJ2-5
v_call: TRBV7-9

cdr3_aa: ASSASGEGQVF
j_call: TRBJ1-1
v_call: TRBV7-8

cdr3_aa: ASSFFASNEKLF
j_call: TRBJ1-4
v_call: TRBV7-2

cdr3_aa: ASSQLGLYGFT
j_call: TRBJ1-2
v_call: TRBV7-9

cdr3_aa: ASSLGDGSNQPQH
j_call: TRBJ1-5
v_call: TRBV12-3/TRBV12-4

cdr3_aa: SAKDRNHSPLH
j_call: TRBJ1-6
v_call: TRBV29-1

cdr3_aa: ASAGGGQETQY
j_call: TRBJ2-5
v_call: TRBV25-1

cdr3_aa: ASIPLQGAGETQY
j_call: TRBJ2-5
v_call: TRBV28

cdr3_aa: ASSIPTRDQIQETQY
j_call: TRBJ2-5
v_call: TRBV9

cdr3_aa: SARPPGAYEQY
j_call: TRBJ2-7
v_call: TRBV20-1

cdr3_aa: SASVLAGEETQY
j_call: TRBJ2-5
v_call: TRBV20-1

cdr3_aa: ASSLPTGVRAEAF
j_call: TRBJ1-1
v_call: TRBV7-9

cdr3_aa: SANKGGGGAF
j_call: TRBJ1-1
v_call: TRBV20-1

cdr3_aa: ASSLNARESETQY
j_call: TRBJ2-5
v_call: TRBV7-3

cdr3_aa: ASSLSRSPFGETQY
j_call: TRBJ2-5
v_call: TRBV5-6

cdr3_aa: ASGLLGGWDEKLF
j_call: TRBJ1-4
v_call: TRBV7-2

cdr3_aa: AWSFLNTEAF
j_call: TRBJ1-1
v_call: TRBV30

cdr3_aa: SAREGGQPQH
j_call: TRBJ1-5
v_call: TRBV20-1

cdr3_aa: ASSLVSAEAF
j_call: TRBJ1-1
v_call: TRBV12-3/TRBV12-4

cdr3_aa: ASSSQRGGRETQY
j_call: TRBJ2-5
v_call: TRBV7-2

cdr3_aa: SVEIGYYGYT
j_call: TRBJ1-2
v_call: TRBV29-1

cdr3_aa: ASRGGQGNGANVLT
j_call: TRBJ2-6
v_call: TRBV10-2

cdr3_aa: ASSLTGAFEQY
j_call: TRBJ2-7
v_call: TRBV7-3

cdr3_aa: ASSAEGARETQY
j_call: TRBJ2-5
v_call: TRBV9

cdr3_aa: AGSEQINPEAF
j_call: TRBJ1-1
v_call: TRBV2

cdr3_aa: ATSRDLLGRGYKNTEAF
j_call: TRBJ1-1
v_call: TRBV15

cdr3_aa: AVSGQGRTDTQY
j_call: TRBJ2-3
v_call: TRBV10-3

cdr3_aa: ASTQTGGAGEQY
j_call: TRBJ2-7
v_call: TRBV7-8

cdr3_aa: SVEDTVGDRRNTIY
j_call: TRBJ1-3
v_call: TRBV29-1